A single sample is the source of the 29 T cell receptor beta chains below, sequenced in a study of blood T cell repertoires in COVID-19. Sequencing used immunoSEQ multiplex PCR; TCRdb keeps in-frame clones, though not all of them. The sample lists 40,000 to 45,000 clones, 89% occurring once. The sequenced sample was peripheral blood. These receptors were obtained from a man in his forties or fifties with active COVID-19.

This chain uses TRBV6-5 with TRBJ2-3; 7 positions agree with TRBD1. V shed 0 bases, J shed 4 bases, and the junction held 4 bases outside the gene matches. This CDR3 comprises 15 residues. Germline V lookup: CDR1 MNHEY, CDR2 SVGAGI. The CDR3 reads CASSYSRQGADTQYF. The DNA for the CDR3 is TGTGCCAGCAGTTACTCCCGTCAGGGGGCAGATACGCAGTATTTT.

This clone was recorded once. V is TRBV6-2 or TRBV6-3 and J is TRBJ2-7; no clear D. Germline values: CDR1 MNHEY, CDR2 SVGEGT. The CDR3 has 12 residues. The V end lost 5 bases, the J end lost 5 bases, and 10 bases lay between the germline ends. The CDR3 protein is CASSQTTHEQYF. CDR3 bases: TGTGCCAGCAGTCAAACTACCCACGAGCAGTACTTC.

The J gene is TRBJ2-7, the V gene TRBV7-6; 10 positions match TRBD1. This CDR3 comprises 15 residues. The germline gives CDR1 SGHVS, CDR2 FNYEAQ. The trim removed 0 bases at V and 5 bases at J, leaving 4 bases unmatched. CDR3 DNA: TGTGCCAGCAGCTTAGCGGTGACAGGGGGCAACGAGCAGTACTTC. Its translation: CASSLAVTGGNEQYF.

The chain employs TRBV20-1 and TRBJ2-3, with TRBD2 as a possible D gene (6 bases). In germline, CDR1 is DFQATT, CDR2 SNEGSKA (reference sequence). The CDR3 sequence is 16 residues long. The ends were cut back, 3 bases at V and 6 bases at J, with 22 bases in the middle. The CDR3 spells CSASRAEGRGSDTQYF. In DNA, the CDR3 is TGCAGTGCTAGTAGGGCGGAGGGGCGCGGATCGGATACGCAGTATTTT.

This clone was detected a few times. The J gene is TRBJ1-2, the V gene TRBV6-5, with D maybe TRBD1 (5 bases). This CDR3 has 14 residues. V was clipped by 7 bases and J by 3 bases, with 15 bases between them. CDR1 is MNHEY and CDR2 is SVGAGI in the germline V gene. CDR3 protein: CASIQAPWDYGYTF. The CDR3 nucleotides read TGTGCCAGCATACAGGCCCCATGGGACTATGGCTACACCTTC.

This chain uses TRBV10-3 with TRBJ2-2, with 7 bases that match TRBD1. The CDR3 consists of 14 residues. The V gene end was trimmed by 8 bases and the J gene end by 1 base; junction bases not matched to a gene: 4. Germline CDR1 is ENHRY and CDR2 is SYGVKD. The CDR3 sequence is CAIAGQENTGELFF. The CDR3 DNA is TGTGCCATCGCAGGACAGGAGAACACCGGGGAGCTGTTTTTT.

The V and J genes are TRBV2 and TRBJ1-5, with a tentative D call TRBD1 (5 bases). CDR1 and CDR2 (germline): SNHLY, FYNNEI. The CDR3 length is 13 residues. The germline V and J ends were trimmed by 6 bases and 0 bases, with 6 bases remaining between them. The CDR3 DNA sequence: TGTGCCAGCAGGACAGCTAGCAATCAGCCCCAGCATTTT. Protein product: CASRTASNQPQHF.

The V gene is TRBV6-2 or TRBV6-3, the J gene TRBJ2-7; 8 bases match TRBD2. The CDR3 sequence is 15 residues long. Germline V gives CDR1 MNHEY, CDR2 SVGEGT. Trimming at V came to 4 bases and at J to 4 bases, leaving 9 bases not matched to a gene. This CDR3 is CASSSLAGWGYEQYF. CDR3 bases: TGTGCCAGCAGTTCATTAGCGGGATGGGGATACGAGCAGTACTTC.

The chain employs TRBV10-3 and TRBJ2-2; 12 bases are a match to TRBD2. V shed 2 bases and J 9 bases; nucleotides not matched to a gene: 4. CDR1 and CDR2 from the germline V gene are ENHRY and SYGVKD. The CDR3 sequence is 15 residues long. The CDR3 sequence is CAISEAGTSGRELFF. DNA of the CDR3: TGTGCCATCAGTGAGGCCGGGACTAGCGGGCGGGAGCTGTTTTTT.

About this clone: A junction end diverges from the germline sequence, so it may reflect a read error. V gene TRBV12-3 or TRBV12-4 combines with J gene TRBJ1-1; D not resolved. The CDR3 contains 10 residues. The DNA for the CDR3 is TGTGCCAGCAGTTTGAGGGATCTGGTCTTT. Translating gives CASSLRDLVF.

The chain combines TRBV5-4 with TRBJ1-2; no clear D. Germline CDR1 reads SGHNT; CDR2 reads YYREEE (reference sequence). The CDR3 runs to 12 residues. The V end was cut by 1 base, the J end by 8 bases, with 9 bases between. The CDR3 region is CASSLSLSGYTF. In nucleotides, the CDR3 is TGTGCCAGCAGCTTGAGCCTGTCCGGCTACACCTTC.

CDR3 region: CASSGAPNTGELFF. CDR3 sequence (DNA): TGTGCCAGCAGCGGGGCCCCGAACACCGGGGAGCTGTTTTTT. The chain is built from TRBV6-2 or TRBV6-3 and TRBJ2-2; the D gene could be TRBD1 or TRBD2 (5 bases each). Germline loops: CDR1 MNHEY, CDR2 SVGEGT. The CDR3 has 14 residues. Trimming cost V 6 bases and J 0 bases, with 8 bases left between them.

J is TRBJ2-7 and V is TRBV27; 8 nucleotides align to TRBD2. In germline, CDR1 is MNHEY, CDR2 SMNVEV (reference sequence). V was clipped by 3 bases and J by 0 bases; unmatched bases: 1. This CDR3 contains 14 residues. DNA for the CDR3: TGTGCCAGCAGTTTGAGCGGGAGCTCCTACGAGCAGTACTTC. This sequence encodes CASSLSGSSYEQYF.

CDR3 region: CATTGTSASYEQYF. The CDR3 nucleotides are TGTGCCACCACAGGGACTAGCGCATCCTACGAGCAGTACTTC. The V call is TRBV2, the J call TRBJ2-7; 10 bases line up with TRBD2. Germline lookup yields CDR1 SNHLY and CDR2 FYNNEI. This CDR3 has 14 residues. After removal of 10 bases from V and 1 base from J, the junction contained 7 bases not matched to a gene. The full variable domain, with the rest looked up from reference TRBV2 and TRBJ2-7, is EPEVTQTPSHQVTQMGQEVILRCVPISNHLYFYWYRQILGQKVEFLVSFYNNEISEKSEIFDDQFSVERPDGSNFTLKIRSTKLEDSAMYFCATTGTSASYEQYFGPGTRLTVT.

The chain carries TRBV9 and TRBJ2-3; D possibly corresponds to TRBD1 (5 bases). V was pared by 2 bases and J by 0 bases, with 7 bases between. The CDR3 runs 14 residues. Per the germline V gene, CDR1 is SGDLS and CDR2 is YYNGEE. DNA for the CDR3: TGTGCCAGCAGCGTCAGGGCTAGCACAGATACGCAGTATTTT. Its protein is CASSVRASTDTQYF.

This clone appeared a single time. At the DNA level, this CDR3 is encoded by other sequences in the same sample as well. V and J are TRBV6-5 and TRBJ2-2; possibly TRBD1 for D (5 bases). The CDR3 extends over 15 amino acids. Trimming pared 0 bases from V and 4 bases from J, leaving 9 bases between. The germline V gene has CDR1 MNHEY and CDR2 SVGAGI. The CDR3 reads CASSYSKQGTGELFF. CDR3 nucleotides: TGTGCCAGCAGTTACTCGAAGCAGGGCACCGGGGAGCTGTTTTTT.

The chain uses TRBV19 and TRBJ2-6; maybe TRBD1 (5 bases). Trimming pared 7 bases from V and 0 bases from J, leaving 22 bases between. The CDR3 totals 19 residues. Germline V lookup: CDR1 LNHDA, CDR2 SQIVND (reference sequence). The CDR3 region has the DNA TGTGCCAGTAAAAGGGGCCCTGACGGATCGTTCTCTGGGGCCAACGTCCTGACTTTC. Translated, it gives CASKRGPDGSFSGANVLTF.

The CDR3 spells CASSHFSSGVSYEQYF. The CDR3 region has the DNA TGTGCCAGCAGCCACTTTTCTAGCGGGGTCTCCTACGAGCAGTACTTC. The chain uses TRBV7-9 and TRBJ2-7, with 9 bases lining up with TRBD2. The germline V gene encodes CDR1 SEHNR and CDR2 FQNEAQ (reference sequence). This CDR3 spans 16 amino acids. The V segment lost 5 bases and the J segment 0 bases; nucleotides outside the gene matches: 8.

A single count supports this clone. The V gene is TRBV28, the J gene TRBJ1-1; maybe TRBD1 (5 bases). Germline-derived CDR1 and CDR2 are MDHEN and SYDVKM. V lost 6 bases, J lost 1 base, and 12 bases lay in between. This CDR3 has 14 residues. The CDR3 here is CASSPWGANTEAFF. The DNA of the CDR3 is TGTGCCAGCAGCCCTTGGGGCGCGAACACTGAAGCTTTCTTT. The complete variable domain, with remaining parts taken from reference TRBV28 and TRBJ1-1, reads DVKVTQSSRYLVKRTGEKVFLECVQDMDHENMFWYRQDPGLGLRLIYFSYDVKMKEKGDIPEGYSVSREKKERFSLILESASTNQTSMYLCASSPWGANTEAFFGQGTRLTVV.

The J gene is TRBJ1-2, the V gene TRBV5-1; D not certain. The V gene lost 1 base and the J gene lost 2 bases, with 6 bases spanning the gap. The germline CDR1 and CDR2 sequences are SGHRS and YFSETQ. This CDR3 region has 13 residues. This CDR3 reads CASSLLQNYGYTF. CDR3 DNA sequence: TGCGCCAGCAGCTTGTTACAGAACTATGGCTACACCTTC.

The rearrangement uses TRBV11-3 and TRBJ2-2, with a possible D match to TRBD1 (6 bases). CDR1 is SGHNT and CDR2 is YENEEA in the germline V gene. V was shortened by 7 bases and J by 1 base, with 10 bases between the two germline ends. The CDR3 contains 14 residues. The CDR3: CASTGEWNTGELFF. In DNA, the CDR3 is TGTGCCAGCACAGGGGAATGGAACACCGGGGAGCTGTTTTTT.

The chain has TRBV12-5 and TRBJ2-2, with 10 positions matching TRBD2. The J segment lost 4 bases and the V segment lost 3 bases, leaving 8 bases of the junction unmatched. CDR1 LGHNT and CDR2 FRNRAP come from the germline V gene. CDR3 length: 17 residues. In nucleotides, the CDR3 is TGTGCTAGTGGTTTCGGCGGGACTAGCGTCGGCACCGGGGAGCTGTTTTTT. This encodes CASGFGGTSVGTGELFF.

The V call is TRBV5-4, the J call TRBJ2-7; 7 bases are shared with TRBD2. Germline lookup yields CDR1 SGHNT and CDR2 YYREEE (reference sequence). With V trimmed by 4 bases and J by 3 bases, 7 bases remained unmatched. The CDR3 has 14 amino acids. The CDR3 reads CASSLVGGDYEQYF. As DNA, the CDR3 is TGTGCCAGCAGCCTGGTGGGGGGGGACTACGAGCAGTACTTC.

The chain carries TRBV18 and TRBJ2-3, with TRBD2 matching 7 bases. This CDR3 has 16 residues. J lost 0 bases, V lost 3 bases, and 6 bases had no gene match. CDR1 and CDR2 from the germline V gene are KGHSH and LQKENI. This chain's CDR3 is CASSPNSGLSTDTQYF. The CDR3 DNA reads as TGTGCCAGCTCACCCAATAGCGGGCTTAGCACAGATACGCAGTATTTT. Together with reference TRBV18 and TRBJ2-3, the CDR3 gives the full variable domain: NAGVMQNPRHLVRRRGQEARLRCSPMKGHSHVYWYRQLPEEGLKFMVYLQKENIIDESGMPKERFSAEFPKEGPSILRIQQVVRGDSAAYFCASSPNSGLSTDTQYFGPGTRLTVL.

This chain uses TRBV11-2 with TRBJ1-5; the D is unclear. The CDR3 is 13 amino acids. Germline V CDR1 and CDR2: SGHAT, FQNNGV. Trimming pared 5 bases from V and 4 bases from J, leaving 9 bases between. Written as DNA, the CDR3 is TGTGCCAGCAGCCCGGGTTTAAATCAGCCCCAGCATTTT. Encoded protein: CASSPGLNQPQHF.

This chain links TRBV29-1 with TRBJ2-1; TRBD2 might be the D (5 bases). Germline V gene data show CDR1 as SQVTM and CDR2 as ANQGSEA. This CDR3 is 11 amino acids long. The ends were cut back, 4 bases at V and 10 bases at J, with 11 bases in the middle. CDR3 sequence: CSVGPGNEQFF. The DNA for the CDR3 is TGCAGCGTTGGGCCGGGAAACGAGCAGTTCTTC.

The chain employs TRBV5-1 and TRBJ2-2, with 11 bases that match TRBD2. Germline V gene lookup returns CDR1 SGHRS and CDR2 YFSETQ. V was clipped by 2 bases and J by 6 bases; unmatched bases: 3. The CDR3 contains 15 residues. The CDR3 DNA reads as TGCGCCAGCAGCTTTAGCGGGAGGGCTTCCGGGGAGCTGTTTTTT. Translation gives CASSFSGRASGELFF.

The CDR3 coding sequence is TGTGCCAGTACTATGCGGGAGGGCGTCAACGAGCAGTACTTC. Protein: CASTMREGVNEQYF. J is TRBJ2-7 and V is TRBV27; 9 nucleotides agree with TRBD2. Per the germline V gene, CDR1 is MNHEY and CDR2 is SMNVEV (reference sequence). The CDR3 consists of 14 residues. Trimming removed 9 bases from V and 5 bases from J; junction bases left unmatched: 11.

The chain is built from TRBV28 and TRBJ1-2; a possible D gene is TRBD1 (6 bases). Between the trimmed V and J ends, which lost 3 bases and 3 bases, there was a span of 26 bases. Per the germline V gene, CDR1 is MDHEN and CDR2 is SYDVKM. This CDR3 spans 19 amino acids. CDR3 residues: CASSFTQDREGRADYGYTF. In nucleotides, the CDR3 is TGTGCCAGCAGTTTTACGCAGGACAGAGAAGGGCGAGCGGACTATGGCTACACCTTC.